This T cell receptor (beta chain) emerged from a study of cytomegalovirus exposure and HLA in healthy donors. Whole-study findings and limits: Other equally common chains were less clonally expanded than HLA-associated TCR beta chains, a later analysis showed. When analyzed later, a missense DCLRE1C variant was found to be linked to TCR beta V- and J-gene trimming.

The PCR made use of 60 Vbeta and 13 Jbeta primers. The data were produced by immunoSEQ multiplex PCR, yet TCRdb's version contains in-frame clones alone and is incomplete. The sample records some 160,000 clones, 80% being singletons. Germline V CDR1 and CDR2: SEHNR, FQNEAQ (reference sequence). This CDR3 spans 12 amino acids. Details on this clone: The antigen is not known. A junction end diverges from the germline sequence, so it may reflect a read error.

The donors (healthy individuals) were bone marrow donors. Sequencing was performed on PBMCs. The receptor comes from a male donor in good health and CMV-seropositive. This chain uses TRBV7-9 with TRBJ1-4, with D unresolved. DNA for the CDR3: TGTTCCAGCAGTCTGCCGGGTGAAAAACTGTTTTTT. Translation: CSSSLPGEKLFF.